The 32 T cell receptor beta chains listed next were all sequenced from one sample in a study of control samples from healthy donors and cancer patients. Sequencing used immunoSEQ multiplex PCR; TCRdb keeps in-frame clones, though not all of them. The sample holds about 89,000 clones; 86% are singletons and the top ten take roughly 21%. Sequencing used blood. The receptors derive from a man aged 30-40 years in good health.

The table lists this clone with many counts. The V call is TRBV12-3 or TRBV12-4, the J call TRBJ1-5, with TRBD1 matching over 9 bases. The V and J ends lost 6 bases and 5 bases, in that order; junction bases with no gene match: 2. CDR3 length equals 13 residues. CDR3 in amino acids: CASRGQGDQPQHF. CDR3 DNA: TGTGCCAGCAGGGGACAGGGCGATCAGCCCCAGCATTTT.

This chain connects TRBV11-2 to TRBJ2-3; D may be TRBD2 (6 bases). Deletions cut 1 base from V and 4 bases from J, with 15 bases between. CDR3 length equals 16 residues. Germline V gene sequence: CDR1 SGHAT, CDR2 FQNNGV. The CDR3 region is CASSLGPGRSPDTQYF. In nucleotides, the CDR3 is TGTGCCAGCAGCTTAGGTCCAGGGAGGTCCCCAGATACGCAGTATTTT.

The rearrangement joins TRBV10-3 to TRBJ1-2, with D unclear. Trimming pared 7 bases from V and 1 base from J, leaving 10 bases between. CDR3 length: 13 amino acids. The germline V gene has CDR1 ENHRY and CDR2 SYGVKD. CDR3 sequence reads: CAIKREGNYGYTF. The DNA of the CDR3 is TGTGCCATCAAGAGGGAGGGTAACTATGGCTACACCTTC.

V usage is TRBV7-2 and J usage is TRBJ1-1, with a weak D call TRBD1 (5 bases). The germline V gene has CDR1 SGHTA and CDR2 FQGNSA. CDR3 size: 14 residues. V lost 6 bases to trimming and J lost 10 bases, with 21 bases between them. CDR3 DNA sequence: TGTGCCAGCAGTTTCCCCCGGGGGGAAGGCGGAGCTTTCTTT. This gives the protein CASSFPRGEGGAFF.

This rearrangement joins TRBV9 to TRBJ2-5; TRBD2 agrees at 9 bases. Germline V gene lookup returns CDR1 SGDLS and CDR2 YYNGEE. The CDR3 is 15 residues long. The V segment lost 1 base and the J segment 5 bases; nucleotides outside the gene matches: 6. CDR3 amino acids: CASSVKAGGGETQYF. CDR3 nucleotides: TGTGCCAGCAGCGTAAAAGCGGGGGGCGGGGAGACCCAGTACTTC.

The CDR3 coding sequence is TGTGCCAGCAGCTTAGTGGTGGGGAATTCACCCCTCCACTTT. This gives the protein CASSLVVGNSPLHF. The chain is built from TRBV11-2 and TRBJ1-6; no reliable D call. V lost 1 base to trimming and J lost 7 bases, with 8 bases between them. The CDR3 totals 14 residues. Germline CDR1 and CDR2: SGHAT and FQNNGV. The variable domain in full, completed from reference TRBV11-2 and TRBJ1-6, reads EAGVAQSPRYKIIEKRQSVAFWCNPISGHATLYWYQQILGQGPKLLIQFQNNGVVDDSQLPKDRFSAERLKGVDSTLKIQPAKLEDSAVYLCASSLVVGNSPLHFGNGTRLTVT.

The V call is TRBV6-5, the J call TRBJ2-5, with TRBD1 matching over 7 bases. This CDR3 comprises 15 residues. The junction had 9 bases not matched to a gene; V was cut back by 6 bases and J by 2 bases. From germline, CDR1 is MNHEY and CDR2 SVGAGI. The CDR3: CASSPYRGRQETQYF. The CDR3 DNA reads as TGTGCCAGCAGCCCCTACAGGGGAAGGCAAGAGACCCAGTACTTC.

The chain has TRBV11-3 and TRBJ2-2; TRBD1 is a possible D gene (5 bases). V was shortened by 5 bases and J by 5 bases, with 15 bases between the two germline ends. There are 15 residues in the CDR3. Germline CDR1 and CDR2: SGHNT and YENEEA. The CDR3 region is CASSPGSYRTGELFF. CDR3 bases: TGTGCCAGCAGCCCCGGATCCTACAGGACCGGGGAGCTGTTTTTT.

This chain connects TRBV28 to TRBJ1-2; 11 positions agree with TRBD1. The CDR3 is made up of 14 amino acids. J was trimmed by 3 bases and V by 5 bases; bases with no gene match: 2. Germline CDR1 is MDHEN and CDR2 is SYDVKM. The CDR3 region has the DNA TGTGCCAGCAGTCGGGACAGGGGGTACTATGGCTACACCTTC. Translation gives CASSRDRGYYGYTF.

The genes are TRBV6-1 and TRBJ2-4; D is ambiguous. This CDR3 comprises 15 residues. Germline CDR1 and CDR2: MNHNS and SASEGT. Trimming stripped 2 bases from V and 7 bases from J, with 15 bases between. The CDR3 spells CASSEWPLKGNIQYF. The CDR3, as DNA: TGTGCCAGCAGTGAATGGCCCCTCAAAGGGAACATTCAGTACTTC.

A remark on this clone: This specimen includes other DNA sequences encoding the same CDR3. J is TRBJ2-1 and V is TRBV5-1; 10 bases agree with TRBD2. V lost 0 bases to trimming and J lost 4 bases; unmatched junction nucleotides: 1. The germline CDR1 and CDR2 sequences are SGHRS and YFSETQ. This CDR3 comprises 15 residues. CDR3 loop: CASSLASGSYNEQFF. CDR3 DNA sequence: TGCGCCAGCAGCTTGGCTAGCGGGAGTTACAATGAGCAGTTCTTC.

This chain connects TRBV7-9 to TRBJ2-2; 7 bases fit TRBD1. The length of the CDR3 is 16 residues. The ends lost 3 bases at V and 2 bases at J; junction bases unmatched: 6. Germline V gene lookup returns CDR1 SEHNR and CDR2 FQNEAQ (reference sequence). Written as DNA, the CDR3 is TGTGCCAGCAGCTTGTCCGGGACAGTTAACACCGGGGAGCTGTTTTTT. It encodes CASSLSGTVNTGELFF.

About this clone itself: The junction departs from the called germline gene at one end, perhaps through a read error. The rearrangement links TRBV12-5 to TRBJ2-2, with 7 positions matching TRBD1. This CDR3 is 15 amino acids long. CDR1 LGHNT and CDR2 FRNRAP come from the germline V gene. CDR3 in amino acids: CASGAGTAEHRGAVF. The CDR3 coding sequence is TGTGCTAGTGGGGCCGGGACAGCGGAACACCGGGGAGCTGTTTTT. The full variable domain, its missing parts supplied by reference TRBV12-5 and TRBJ2-2, is DARVTQTPRHKVTEMGQEVTMRCQPILGHNTVFWYRQTMMQGLELLAYFRNRAPLDDSGMPKDRFSAEMPDATLATLKIQPSEPRDSAVYFCASGAGTAEHRGAVFGEGSRLTVL.

This chain connects TRBV7-3 to TRBJ1-1; 8 bases are a match to TRBD1. The germline V gene encodes CDR1 SGHTA and CDR2 FQGTGA. The CDR3 spans 16 residues. Trimming removed 2 bases from V and 2 bases from J; junction bases left unmatched: 7. CDR3 sequence: CASSLHVAGGNTEAFF. As DNA, the CDR3 is TGTGCCAGCAGCTTACACGTGGCAGGGGGCAACACTGAAGCTTTCTTT.

CDR3 nucleotide sequence: TGTGCCAGCAGCTGGACAGGGTATGGCTACACCTTC. Translated: CASSWTGYGYTF. The rearrangement links TRBV7-9 to TRBJ1-2, with 8 bases matching TRBD1. Germline V gene sequence: CDR1 SEHNR, CDR2 FQNEAQ (reference sequence). The CDR3 covers 12 residues. V dropped 4 bases and J dropped 5; count of bases not matched to a gene: 0.

This clone appeared a single time. The chain joins TRBV5-1 to TRBJ1-4, with D uncertain. Germline V CDR1 and CDR2: SGHRS, YFSETQ. The ends were cut back, 4 bases at V and 11 bases at J, with 15 bases in the middle. The CDR3 is 13 amino acids. This chain's CDR3 is CASSPVEAGKLFF. The CDR3 region has the DNA TGCGCCAGCAGCCCCGTGGAGGCTGGGAAACTGTTTTTT. Looking up the rest from reference TRBV5-1 and TRBJ1-4 gives the full variable domain: KAGVTQTPRYLIKTRGQQVTLSCSPISGHRSVSWYQQTPGQGLQFLFEYFSETQRNKGNFPGRFSGRQFSNSRSEMNVSTLELGDSALYLCASSPVEAGKLFFGSGTQLSVL.

In this sample, this clone turned up a few times. V usage is TRBV15 and J usage is TRBJ1-1; possibly TRBD1 for D (5 bases). The CDR3 extends over 13 amino acids. V was trimmed by 8 bases and J by 2 bases, leaving 12 bases between them. CDR1 is LNHNV, CDR2 YYDKDF, per germline (reference sequence). The DNA of the CDR3 is TGTGCCACCGGGGGGGGAAGCAACACTGAAGCTTTCTTT. Translation gives CATGGGSNTEAFF.

The rearrangement joins TRBV5-1 to TRBJ2-1; perhaps TRBD1 as D (6 bases). The V gene's germline CDR1 is SGHRS and CDR2 YFSETQ. Trimming took 7 bases from V and 4 from J, leaving 12 bases between them. The CDR3 totals 13 residues. The CDR3 reads CASRWTEYNEQFF. For the CDR3, the DNA is TGCGCCAGCCGATGGACAGAATACAATGAGCAGTTCTTC. The whole variable domain, remainder taken from reference TRBV5-1 and TRBJ2-1, is KAGVTQTPRYLIKTRGQQVTLSCSPISGHRSVSWYQQTPGQGLQFLFEYFSETQRNKGNFPGRFSGRQFSNSRSEMNVSTLELGDSALYLCASRWTEYNEQFFGPGTRLTVL.

The chain uses TRBV12-5 and TRBJ2-7; 8 positions agree with TRBD2. CDR1 LGHNT and CDR2 FRNRAP come from the germline V gene. The length of the CDR3 is 15 residues. The V and J ends lost 4 bases and 6 bases, in that order; junction bases with no gene match: 11. The CDR3 loop reads CASGSARGVPPEQYF. DNA of the CDR3: TGTGCTAGTGGTTCCGCGCGGGGGGTCCCCCCCGAGCAGTACTTC. Drawing the rest from reference TRBV12-5 and TRBJ2-7, the complete variable domain is DARVTQTPRHKVTEMGQEVTMRCQPILGHNTVFWYRQTMMQGLELLAYFRNRAPLDDSGMPKDRFSAEMPDATLATLKIQPSEPRDSAVYFCASGSARGVPPEQYFGPGTRLTVT.

This clone was observed a single time. The chain employs TRBV19 and TRBJ1-5; D gene unclear. The CDR3 length is 13 residues. With 2 bases removed from V and 4 bases from J, the gap between germline ends came to 6 bases. CDR1 and CDR2 (germline): LNHDA, SQIVND (reference sequence). The CDR3 bases are TGTGCCAGTAGTATACTGGGAAATCAGCCCCAGCATTTT. Amino acids: CASSILGNQPQHF.

J is TRBJ2-1 and V is TRBV6-1; D might be TRBD2 (7 bases). Germline V gene sequence: CDR1 MNHNS, CDR2 SASEGT. Between the trimmed V and J ends, which lost 4 bases and 8 bases, there was a span of 21 bases. CDR3 length: 16 residues. DNA for the CDR3: TGTGCCAGCAGTGTCTTAAAGGGGGGGTCGAGCGATGAGCAGTTCTTC. Its translation is CASSVLKGGSSDEQFF.

CDR3 bases: TGCGCCAGCAGGCCCGGCCAGGGCGGTATGAACACTGAAGCTTTCTTT. This gives the protein CASRPGQGGMNTEAFF. This chain joins TRBV5-1 and TRBJ1-1, with a possible D match to TRBD1 (5 bases). Between the trimmed V and J ends, which lost 5 bases and 0 bases, there was a span of 17 bases. CDR1 SGHRS and CDR2 YFSETQ come from the germline V gene. This CDR3 has 16 amino acids.

V is TRBV19 and J is TRBJ1-5; D unclear. Germline lookup yields CDR1 LNHDA and CDR2 SQIVND (reference sequence). The CDR3 sequence is 15 residues long. The V end lost 4 bases, the J end lost 3 bases, and 13 bases lay between the germline ends. The CDR3 DNA reads TGTGCCAGTAGTAACCGAGACGGCTACAATCAGCCCCAGCATTTT. Its protein is CASSNRDGYNQPQHF.

V gene TRBV29-1 combines with J gene TRBJ1-2, with D unclear. Germline CDR1 reads SQVTM; CDR2 reads ANQGSEA. Trimming cost V 3 bases and J 0 bases, with 11 bases left between them. The CDR3 totals 14 residues. CDR3 nucleotides: TGCAGCGTTGACGGTGGCGGCGCTAACTATGGCTACACCTTC. Translated, it gives CSVDGGGANYGYTF.

This chain joins TRBV24-1 and TRBJ2-3, with 8 bases matching TRBD1. The CDR3 extends over 18 amino acids. CDR1 is KGHDR, CDR2 SFDVKD, per germline. V was clipped by 1 base and J by 2 bases; unmatched bases: 10. The CDR3 spells CATSDFRETGVVTDTQYF. Here the CDR3 DNA reads TGTGCCACCAGTGATTTTCGGGAGACAGGGGTCGTCACAGATACGCAGTATTTT.

The V call is TRBV7-8, the J call TRBJ1-3; tentatively, D is TRBD1 (5 bases). Trimming took 1 base from V and 0 from J, leaving 7 bases between them. The germline CDR1 and CDR2 sequences are SGHVS and FQNEAQ. CDR3 length equals 15 residues. As DNA, the CDR3 is TGTGCCAGCAGCTTAGGACAGCTCTCTGGAAACACCATATATTTT. It is translated as CASSLGQLSGNTIYF.

V and J are TRBV15 and TRBJ1-4, with D perhaps TRBD1 (6 bases). V was cut by 5 bases and J by 5 bases, with 12 bases left in between. Per the germline V gene, CDR1 is LNHNV and CDR2 is YYDKDF (reference sequence). The CDR3 length is 14 residues. The chain's CDR3 is CATSGGGANEKLFF. CDR3 bases: TGTGCCACCAGCGGTGGGGGGGCCAATGAAAAACTGTTTTTT.

This clone came up a few times. The DNA of the CDR3 is TGTGCCAGCAGCTTTCCGGGACCCTATGGCTACACCTTC. It specifies CASSFPGPYGYTF. The rearrangement links TRBV5-4 to TRBJ1-2; maybe TRBD1 (5 bases). The CDR3 sequence is 13 residues long. Per the germline V gene, CDR1 is SGHNT and CDR2 is YYREEE (reference sequence). V lost 2 bases and J 4 bases, leaving 9 bases between the germline ends.

The CDR3 nucleotides read TGTGCCAGCAGCCCTGTCGGAGCACCATATAGCAATCAGCCCCAGCATTTT. This gives the protein CASSPVGAPYSNQPQHF. The chain is built from TRBV7-9 and TRBJ1-5; D is unresolved. V lost 5 bases and J lost 0, with 17 bases in between. This CDR3 is built from 17 residues. Per germline, CDR1 SEHNR and CDR2 FQNEAQ (reference sequence).

The chain carries TRBV19 and TRBJ2-1, with TRBD1 matching 10 bases. Trimming cost V 3 bases and J 7 bases; bases outside gene matches: 6. Germline values: CDR1 LNHDA, CDR2 SQIVND (reference sequence). This CDR3 comprises 15 residues. The CDR3 DNA follows: TGTGCCAGTAGTATGAGACAGGGGGCGTGGAATGAGCAGTTCTTC. Translation gives CASSMRQGAWNEQFF.

The chain is built from TRBV10-3 and TRBJ2-7, with 10 bases aligning to TRBD1. The J segment lost 6 bases and the V segment lost 10 bases, leaving 6 bases of the junction unmatched. Per germline, CDR1 ENHRY and CDR2 SYGVKD. The CDR3 runs 12 residues. CDR3 amino acids: CATRQGASEQYF. The CDR3 DNA follows: TGTGCCACCCGACAGGGGGCTTCCGAGCAGTACTTC.

The gene calls are TRBV6-5 and TRBJ1-6, with D maybe TRBD1 (6 bases). This CDR3 comprises 16 residues. CDR1 MNHEY and CDR2 SVGAGI come from the germline V gene. Trimming cost V 0 bases and J 3 bases, with 9 bases left between them. The CDR3 region has the DNA TGTGCCAGCAGTTACTCCACAGGGCTCTATAATTCACCCCTCCACTTT. Encoded protein: CASSYSTGLYNSPLHF.